A selection of T cell receptor beta chains follows, all from one sample in a study of shared clonotypes between healthy human individuals. The table came from immunoSEQ multiplex PCR; TCRdb's copy has only in-frame clones and leaves some out. This sample yields approximately 2.4 million clones, of which around 95% are seen a single time; roughly 0.13% belongs to the top ten. The sequenced sample was naive CD4+ T cells sorted from blood. Receptor source: a man younger than 35 in good health. Each CDR3 is given with its conserved first and last residue. D genes are given only for firm matches.

CDR3 length | D gene | J gene | V gene | CDR3 protein | CDR3 DNA
16 | . | TRBJ2-2 | TRBV10-3 | CAISDVVTDYTGELFF | TGTGCCATCAGTGACGTCGTGACGGATTACACCGGGGAGCTGTTTTTT
15 | TRBD1 | TRBJ2-1 | TRBV5-1 | CASSLQGGSYNEQFF | TGCGCCAGCAGCTTACAGGGGGGCTCCTACAATGAGCAGTTCTTC
18 | . | TRBJ1-6 | TRBV5-5 | CASSLFLGGSSYNSPLHF | TGTGCCAGCAGCCTGTTTCTGGGGGGGAGCTCCTATAATTCACCCCTCCACTTT
13 | . | TRBJ1-6 | TRBV2 | CASSTQSDSPLHF | TGTGCCAGCAGTACACAGTCCGATTCACCCCTCCACTTT
14 | . | TRBJ2-7 | TRBV10-3 | CAIKPREQTGEQYF | TGTGCCATCAAACCCCGGGAACAAACGGGCGAGCAGTACTTC
14 | . | TRBJ1-6 | TRBV27 | CASTKDSENSPLHF | TGTGCCAGCACCAAGGATTCGGAGAATTCACCCCTCCACTTT
12 | . | TRBJ2-3 | TRBV7-2 | CASSTGLNTQYF | TGTGCCAGCAGCACAGGGTTGAATACGCAGTATTTT
14 | TRBD2 | TRBJ2-3 | TRBV29-1 | CSVESSGRADTQYF | TGCAGCGTTGAGTCCAGCGGGAGAGCAGATACGCAGTATTTT
14 | TRBD1 | TRBJ1-1 | TRBV14 | CASSPDRGDTEAFF | TGTGCCAGCAGCCCGGACAGGGGAGACACTGAAGCTTTCTTT
16 | TRBD1 | TRBJ2-1 | TRBV7-6 | CASSLAQPGGRGEQFF | TGTGCCAGCAGCTTAGCGCAACCAGGGGGACGGGGTGAGCAGTTCTTC
15 | . | TRBJ2-5 | TRBV5-1 | CASSLEGGKLETQYF | TGCGCCAGCAGCTTGGAAGGGGGGAAATTGGAGACCCAGTACTTC
15 | TRBD1 | TRBJ1-1 | TRBV11-2 | CASRRGTGKDTEAFF | TGTGCCAGCAGACGGGGGACAGGGAAGGACACTGAAGCTTTCTTT